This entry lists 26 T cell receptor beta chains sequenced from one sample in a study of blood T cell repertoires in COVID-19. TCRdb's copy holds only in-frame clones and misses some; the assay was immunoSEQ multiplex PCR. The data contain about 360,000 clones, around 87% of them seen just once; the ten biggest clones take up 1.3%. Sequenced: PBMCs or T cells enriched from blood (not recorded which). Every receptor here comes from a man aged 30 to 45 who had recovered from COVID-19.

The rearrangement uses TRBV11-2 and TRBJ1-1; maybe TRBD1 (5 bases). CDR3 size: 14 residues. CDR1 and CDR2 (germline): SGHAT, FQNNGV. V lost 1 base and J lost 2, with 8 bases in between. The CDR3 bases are TGTGCCAGCAGCTTAGTGGGGCCTAACACTGAAGCTTTCTTT. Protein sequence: CASSLVGPNTEAFF.

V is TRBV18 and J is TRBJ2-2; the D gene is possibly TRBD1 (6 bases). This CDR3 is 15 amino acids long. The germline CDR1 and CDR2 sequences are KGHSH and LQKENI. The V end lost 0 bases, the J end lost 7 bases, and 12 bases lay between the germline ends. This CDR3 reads CASSPPAGVRGELFF. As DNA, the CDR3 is TGTGCCAGCTCACCACCGGCAGGGGTGCGCGGGGAGCTGTTTTTT.

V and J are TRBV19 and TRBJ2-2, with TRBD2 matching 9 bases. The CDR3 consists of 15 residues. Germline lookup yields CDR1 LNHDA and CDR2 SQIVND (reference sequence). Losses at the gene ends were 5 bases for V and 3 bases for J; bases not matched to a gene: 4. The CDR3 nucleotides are TGTGCCAGTAGTTACCGGACTAGCGACACCGGGGAGCTGTTTTTT. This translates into CASSYRTSDTGELFF.

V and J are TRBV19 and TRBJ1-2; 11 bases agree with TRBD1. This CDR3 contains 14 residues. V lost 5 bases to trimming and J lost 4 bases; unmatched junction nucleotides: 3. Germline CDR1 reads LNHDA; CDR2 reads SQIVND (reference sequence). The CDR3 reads CASSRDRGSYGYTF. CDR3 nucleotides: TGTGCCAGTAGTCGGGACAGGGGGAGCTATGGCTACACCTTC. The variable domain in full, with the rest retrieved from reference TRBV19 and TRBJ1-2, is DGGITQSPKYLFRKEGQNVTLSCEQNLNHDAMYWYRQDPGQGLRLIYYSQIVNDFQKGDIAEGYSVSREKKESFPLTVTSAQKNPTAFYLCASSRDRGSYGYTFGSGTRLTVV.

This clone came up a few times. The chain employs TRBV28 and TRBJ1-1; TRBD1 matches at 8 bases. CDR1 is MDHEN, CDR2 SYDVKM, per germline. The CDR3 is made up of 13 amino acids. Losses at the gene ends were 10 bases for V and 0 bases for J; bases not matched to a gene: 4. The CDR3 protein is CATLRGLNTEAFF. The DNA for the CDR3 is TGTGCCACTCTCAGGGGGCTGAACACTGAAGCTTTCTTT.

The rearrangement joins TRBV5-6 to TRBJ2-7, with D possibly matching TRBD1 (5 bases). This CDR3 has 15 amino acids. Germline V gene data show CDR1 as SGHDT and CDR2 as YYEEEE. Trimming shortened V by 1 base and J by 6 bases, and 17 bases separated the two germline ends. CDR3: CASSLILGPLSEQYF. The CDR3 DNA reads TGTGCCAGCAGCTTGATTTTGGGGCCGCTAAGCGAGCAGTACTTC. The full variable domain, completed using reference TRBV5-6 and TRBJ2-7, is DAGVTQSPTHLIKTRGQQVTLRCSPKSGHDTVSWYQQALGQGPQFIFQYYEEEERQRGNFPDRFSGHQFPNYSSELNVNALLLGDSALYLCASSLILGPLSEQYFGPGTRLTVT.

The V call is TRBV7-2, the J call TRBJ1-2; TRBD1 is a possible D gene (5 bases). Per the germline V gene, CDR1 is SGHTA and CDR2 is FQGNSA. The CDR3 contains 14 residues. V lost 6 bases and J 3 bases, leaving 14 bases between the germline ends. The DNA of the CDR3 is TGTGCCAGCAGTTTTGGCCAACAGGACTATGGCTACACCTTC. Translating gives CASSFGQQDYGYTF.

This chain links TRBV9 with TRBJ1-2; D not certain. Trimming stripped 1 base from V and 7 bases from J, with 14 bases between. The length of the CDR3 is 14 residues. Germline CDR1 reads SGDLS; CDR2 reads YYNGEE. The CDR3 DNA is TGTGCCAGCAGCGTATCATCCGCGGGTGGTGGCTACACCTTC. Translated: CASSVSSAGGGYTF.

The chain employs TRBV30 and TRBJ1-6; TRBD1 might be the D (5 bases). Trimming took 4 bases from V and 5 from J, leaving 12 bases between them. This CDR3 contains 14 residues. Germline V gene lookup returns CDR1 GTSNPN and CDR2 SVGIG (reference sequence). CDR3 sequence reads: CAWTRQGDNSPLHF. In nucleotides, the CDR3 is TGTGCCTGGACCCGTCAGGGCGATAATTCACCCCTCCACTTT.

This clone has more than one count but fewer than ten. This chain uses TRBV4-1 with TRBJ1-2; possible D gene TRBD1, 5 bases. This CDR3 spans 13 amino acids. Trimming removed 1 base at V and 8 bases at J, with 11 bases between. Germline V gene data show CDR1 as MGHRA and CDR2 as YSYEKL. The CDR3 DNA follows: TGCGCCAGCAGCCAAGTCCAGGGTTGGGGCTACACCTTC. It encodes CASSQVQGWGYTF.

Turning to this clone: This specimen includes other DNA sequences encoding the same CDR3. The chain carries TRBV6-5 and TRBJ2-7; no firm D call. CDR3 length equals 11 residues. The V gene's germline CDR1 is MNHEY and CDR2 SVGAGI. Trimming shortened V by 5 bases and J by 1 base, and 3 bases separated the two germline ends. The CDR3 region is CASSHSYEQYF. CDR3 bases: TGTGCCAGCAGTCATTCCTACGAGCAGTACTTC.

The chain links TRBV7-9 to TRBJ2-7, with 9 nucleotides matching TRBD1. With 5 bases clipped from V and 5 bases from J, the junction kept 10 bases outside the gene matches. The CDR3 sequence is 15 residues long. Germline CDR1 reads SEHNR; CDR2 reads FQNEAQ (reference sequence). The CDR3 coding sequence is TGTGCCAGCAGCCCAACCGGGACAGGGAAGAACGAGCAGTACTTC. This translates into CASSPTGTGKNEQYF.

CDR3 region: CASSLWTGVGANTGELFF. As DNA, the CDR3 is TGTGCCAGCAGCCTCTGGACAGGGGTCGGAGCGAACACCGGGGAGCTGTTTTTT. This chain uses TRBV11-2 with TRBJ2-2, with TRBD1 matching over 9 bases. The CDR3 contains 18 residues. Unmatched junction bases numbered 10, after V lost 5 bases and J lost 0 bases. Per the germline V gene, CDR1 is SGHAT and CDR2 is FQNNGV.

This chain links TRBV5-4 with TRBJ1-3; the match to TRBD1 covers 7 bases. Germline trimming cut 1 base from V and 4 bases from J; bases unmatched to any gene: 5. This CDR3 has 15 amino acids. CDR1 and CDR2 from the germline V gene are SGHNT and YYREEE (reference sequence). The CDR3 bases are TGTGCCAGCAGCTTGACCCCGGGACAGGGAAACACCATATATTTT. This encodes CASSLTPGQGNTIYF.

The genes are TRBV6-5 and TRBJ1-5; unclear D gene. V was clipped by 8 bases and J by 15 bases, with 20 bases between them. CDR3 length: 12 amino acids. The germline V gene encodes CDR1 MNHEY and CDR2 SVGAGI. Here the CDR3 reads CASPFPPSFPHF. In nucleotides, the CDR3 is TGTGCCAGCCCTTTTCCCCCTTCGTTTCCGCATTTT.

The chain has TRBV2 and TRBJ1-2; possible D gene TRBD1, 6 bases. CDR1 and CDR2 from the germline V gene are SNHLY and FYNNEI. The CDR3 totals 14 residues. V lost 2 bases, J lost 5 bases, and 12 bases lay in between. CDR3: CASSERQGFYGYTF. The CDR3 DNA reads TGTGCCAGCAGTGAACGGCAGGGGTTTTATGGCTACACCTTC.

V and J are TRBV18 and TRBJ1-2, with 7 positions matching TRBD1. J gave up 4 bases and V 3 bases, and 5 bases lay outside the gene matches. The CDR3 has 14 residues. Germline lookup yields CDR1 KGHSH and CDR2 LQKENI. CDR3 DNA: TGTGCCAGCTCACCCCAGGGGGATACCTATGGCTACACCTTC. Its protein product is CASSPQGDTYGYTF.

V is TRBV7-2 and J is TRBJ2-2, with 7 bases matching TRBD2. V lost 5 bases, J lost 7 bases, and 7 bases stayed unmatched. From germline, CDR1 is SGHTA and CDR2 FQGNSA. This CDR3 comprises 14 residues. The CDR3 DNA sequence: TGTGCCAGCAGCCCCCAATCGGGGGGCGGGGAGCTGTTTTTT. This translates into CASSPQSGGGELFF.

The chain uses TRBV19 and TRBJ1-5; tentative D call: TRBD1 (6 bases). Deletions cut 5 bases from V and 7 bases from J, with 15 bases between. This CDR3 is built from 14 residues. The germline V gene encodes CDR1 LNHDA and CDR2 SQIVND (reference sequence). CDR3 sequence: CASSRLQGLQPQHF. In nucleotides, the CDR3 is TGTGCCAGTAGTCGTCTCCAGGGGTTACAGCCCCAGCATTTT. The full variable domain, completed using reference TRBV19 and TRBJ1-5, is DGGITQSPKYLFRKEGQNVTLSCEQNLNHDAMYWYRQDPGQGLRLIYYSQIVNDFQKGDIAEGYSVSREKKESFPLTVTSAQKNPTAFYLCASSRLQGLQPQHFGDGTRLSIL.

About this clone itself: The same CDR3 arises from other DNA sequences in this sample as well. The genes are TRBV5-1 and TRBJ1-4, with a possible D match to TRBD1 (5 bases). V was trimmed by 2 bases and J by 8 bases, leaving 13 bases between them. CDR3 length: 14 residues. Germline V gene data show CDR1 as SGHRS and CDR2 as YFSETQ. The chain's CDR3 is CASSLGQGYEKLFF. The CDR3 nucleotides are TGCGCCAGCAGCTTAGGGCAGGGATACGAAAAACTGTTTTTT. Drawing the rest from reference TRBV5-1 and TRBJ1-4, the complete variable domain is KAGVTQTPRYLIKTRGQQVTLSCSPISGHRSVSWYQQTPGQGLQFLFEYFSETQRNKGNFPGRFSGRQFSNSRSEMNVSTLELGDSALYLCASSLGQGYEKLFFGSGTQLSVL.

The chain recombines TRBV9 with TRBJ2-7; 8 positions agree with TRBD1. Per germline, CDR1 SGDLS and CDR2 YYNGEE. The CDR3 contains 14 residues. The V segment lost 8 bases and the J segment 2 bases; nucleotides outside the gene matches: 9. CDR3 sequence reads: CASTPGQAAYEQYF. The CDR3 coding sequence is TGTGCCAGTACCCCGGGACAGGCTGCCTACGAGCAGTACTTC. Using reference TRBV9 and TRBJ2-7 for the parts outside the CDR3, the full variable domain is DSGVTQTPKHLITATGQRVTLRCSPRSGDLSVYWYQQSLDQGLQFLIQYYNGEERAKGNILERFSAQQFPDLHSELNLSSLELGDSALYFCASTPGQAAYEQYFGPGTRLTVT.

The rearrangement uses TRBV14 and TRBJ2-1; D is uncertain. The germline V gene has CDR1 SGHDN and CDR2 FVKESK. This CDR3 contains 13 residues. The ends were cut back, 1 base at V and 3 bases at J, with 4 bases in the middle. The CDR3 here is CASSQARYNEQFF. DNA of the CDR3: TGTGCCAGCAGCCAAGCCCGCTACAATGAGCAGTTCTTC. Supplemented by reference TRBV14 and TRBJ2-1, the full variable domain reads EAGVTQFPSHSVIEKGQTVTLRCDPISGHDNLYWYRRVMGKEIKFLLHFVKESKQDESGMPNNRFLAERTGGTYSTLKVQPAELEDSGVYFCASSQARYNEQFFGPGTRLTVL.

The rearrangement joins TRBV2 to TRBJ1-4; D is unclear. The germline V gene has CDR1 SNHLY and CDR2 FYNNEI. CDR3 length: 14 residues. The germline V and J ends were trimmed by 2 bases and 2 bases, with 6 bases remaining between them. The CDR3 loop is CASSERQTNEKLFF. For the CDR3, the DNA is TGTGCCAGCAGTGAACGTCAGACTAATGAAAAACTGTTTTTT.

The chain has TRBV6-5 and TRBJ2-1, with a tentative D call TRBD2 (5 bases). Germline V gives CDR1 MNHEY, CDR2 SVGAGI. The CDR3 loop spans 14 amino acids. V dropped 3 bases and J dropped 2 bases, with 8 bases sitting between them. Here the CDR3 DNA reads TGTGCCAGCAGTTATGGGAGCACCTACAATGAGCAGTTCTTC. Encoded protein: CASSYGSTYNEQFF.

The DNA of the CDR3 is TGTGCCATCAGAGCAGGAGGGGTATCTGGAAACACCATATATTTT. Residues: CAIRAGGVSGNTIYF. This chain connects TRBV10-3 to TRBJ1-3, with D perhaps matching TRBD1 (5 bases). V lost 6 bases and J lost 1, with 13 bases in between. This CDR3 spans 15 amino acids. Germline V CDR1 and CDR2: ENHRY, SYGVKD.

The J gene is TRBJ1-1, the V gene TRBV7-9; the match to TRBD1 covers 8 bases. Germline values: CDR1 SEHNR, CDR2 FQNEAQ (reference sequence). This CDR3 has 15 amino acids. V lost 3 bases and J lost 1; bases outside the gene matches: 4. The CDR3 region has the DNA TGTGCCAGCAGCTTTGGGACAGGACCGAACACTGAAGCTTTCTTT. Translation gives CASSFGTGPNTEAFF.